These 3 T cell receptor beta chains were all obtained from the same sample, sequenced in a study of blood T cell repertoires in COVID-19. The assay was immunoSEQ multiplex PCR, and TCRdb's table has in-frame clones only and misses some. The table has 43,000 or so clones, over 70% seen once. The sequenced sample consisted of peripheral blood. The receptors were gathered from a woman older than 75 with acute or convalescent COVID-19.

This sequence joins TRBV2 and TRBJ1-1, with D perhaps matching TRBD1 (6 bases). This CDR3 has 15 amino acids. Per germline, CDR1 SNHLY and CDR2 FYNNEI. With 2 bases removed from V and 1 base from J, the gap between germline ends came to 11 bases. CDR3: CASSEPGTRNTEAFF. CDR3 DNA sequence: TGTGCCAGCAGTGAACCCGGGACAAGGAACACTGAAGCTTTCTTT.

This chain joins TRBV6-5 and TRBJ1-6; D unclear. This CDR3 is 13 amino acids long. CDR1 MNHEY and CDR2 SVGAGI come from the germline V gene. Trimming removed 11 bases at V and 4 bases at J, with 12 bases between. The CDR3 DNA sequence: TGTGCCGCCCAGGCACAGTATAATTCACCCCTCCACTTT. This sequence encodes CAAQAQYNSPLHF.

The chain employs TRBV27 and TRBJ1-1, with TRBD1 matching 8 bases. CDR1 and CDR2 from the germline V gene are MNHEY and SMNVEV (reference sequence). J was trimmed by 4 bases and V by 3 bases; bases with no gene match: 10. The CDR3 length is 16 residues. CDR3 sequence: CASSFPTGVGSTEAFF. The CDR3 DNA reads TGTGCCAGCAGTTTCCCGACAGGGGTCGGCAGCACTGAAGCTTTCTTT.